The clone carrying this TCR beta chain has just one count. The record originates from a study of OX40 agonist ivuxolimab in advanced cancers. Study at large: Three patients got partial responses; one had hepatocellular carcinoma and two had cutaneous melanoma.

Assay used: immunoSEQ multiplex PCR; TCRdb lists only in-frame clones, some missing. The profile covers 84,000 or so clones, with 70% to 90% appearing a single time and approximately 0.3% taken by the ten largest. The V gene lost 5 bases and the J gene lost 0 bases, with 7 bases spanning the gap. Germline CDR1 is MNHEY and CDR2 is SMNVEV (reference sequence). The CDR3 is made up of 13 amino acids. This sequence originates from an adult with an advanced solid tumor such as melanoma, head and neck, liver or kidney cancer. J is TRBJ1-1 and V is TRBV27; the D gene is possibly TRBD1 (5 bases). The sample in question was CD4+ or CD8+ T cells sorted from blood, obtained in a trial of the OX40 agonist ivuxolimab. The CDR3 loop reads CASSDSMNTEAFF. In DNA, the CDR3 is TGTGCCAGCAGTGACAGCATGAACACTGAAGCTTTCTTT.